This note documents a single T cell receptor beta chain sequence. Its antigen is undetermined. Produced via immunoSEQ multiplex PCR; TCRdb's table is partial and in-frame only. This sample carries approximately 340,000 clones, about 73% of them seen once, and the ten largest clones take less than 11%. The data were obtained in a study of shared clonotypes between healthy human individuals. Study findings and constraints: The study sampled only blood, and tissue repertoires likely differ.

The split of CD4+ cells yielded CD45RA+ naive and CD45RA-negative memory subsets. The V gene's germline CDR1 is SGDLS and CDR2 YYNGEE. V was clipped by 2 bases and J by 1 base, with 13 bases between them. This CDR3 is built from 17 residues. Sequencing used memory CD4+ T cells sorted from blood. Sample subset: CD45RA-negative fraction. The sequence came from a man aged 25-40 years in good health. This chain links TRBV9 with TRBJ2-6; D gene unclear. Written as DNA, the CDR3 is TGTGCCAGCAGCGTCTCCTTGGGGATTTCTGGGGCCAACGTCCTGACTTTC. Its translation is CASSVSLGISGANVLTF.